This TCR beta chain was recovered during a study of blood T cells in healthy people across ages. V lost 0 bases and J 4 bases, leaving 12 bases between the germline ends. The CDR3 runs to 14 residues. Germline CDR1 and CDR2: DFQATT and SNEGSKA (reference sequence). Using a J-beta primer mix together with a sample-barcoded 5' primer, a second PCR was run for roughly 7 to 11 cycles. From the 5' RACE reads, TCRdb called clonotypes with MiXCR, one entry per CDR3 protein. The sample lists under 800,000 distinct CDR3 sequences, roughly 45% occurring once. This receptor was obtained from a woman aged 60 to 75 in good health. Specimen: blood. This chain uses TRBV20-1 with TRBJ1-1; no clear D gene. CDR3 sequence reads: CSARDPGGGTEAFF. DNA of the CDR3: TGCAGTGCTAGAGATCCAGGCGGTGGCACTGAAGCTTTCTTT.